This is a list of T cell receptor beta chains from one sample in a study of long-term antiretroviral therapy in people with HIV. Data came from immunoSEQ multiplex PCR; TCRdb stores just in-frame clones and leaves some out. Of about 25,000 clones in the sample, just over 85% were seen once. Sequenced here: unsorted PBMCs, sampled 1.2 years after starting antiretroviral therapy. The receptor set was obtained from a man in his forties or fifties with HIV. Each CDR3 is given with its conserved first and last residue. A D gene is named only where the DNA matches it firmly. Some rows have no size entry. The others give once, few or many, or a class for an expanded clone.

TRBJ1-6,TRBD1,few,TRBV18,CASSPRTGWDSPLHF,TGTGCCAGCTCACCCCGGACAGGGTGGGATTCACCCCTCCACTTT
TRBJ2-7,.,.,TRBV14,CASSQEVQGPDEQYF,TGTGCCAGCAGCCAAGAAGTTCAGGGGCCGGACGAGCAGTACTTC
TRBJ1-1,.,.,TRBV7-2,CASSLDRWNTEAFF,TGTGCCAGCAGCCTCGACCGTTGGAACACTGAAGCTTTCTTT
TRBJ1-1,TRBD1,.,TRBV7-9,CASSRQGITEAFF,TGTGCCAGCAGCAGACAGGGGATCACTGAAGCTTTCTTT
TRBJ2-7,.,.,TRBV28,CASSLMTGRYEQYF,TGTGCCAGCAGTTTAATGACAGGACGTTACGAGCAGTACTTC
TRBJ2-3,.,once,TRBV18,CASSPRETRTIPDTQYF,TGTGCCAGCTCACCGAGGGAGACCAGAACTATCCCAGATACGCAGTATTTT
TRBJ2-2,.,.,TRBV5-4,CASSFRTNTGELFF,TGTGCCAGCAGCTTTAGAACCAACACCGGGGAGCTGTTTTTT
TRBJ2-2,.,.,TRBV19,CASSIAHNTGELFF,TGTGCCAGTAGTATCGCCCACAACACCGGGGAGCTGTTTTTT
TRBJ1-1,.,.,TRBV6-6,CASIYGGPNTEAFF,TGTGCCAGCATCTACGGGGGGCCGAACACTGAAGCTTTCTTT
TRBJ1-1,.,.,TRBV6-4,CASRIDGGTTEAFF,TGTGCCAGCAGAATCGACGGGGGGACCACTGAAGCTTTCTTT
TRBJ1-6,.,few,TRBV20-1,CSARELLSLHF,TGCAGTGCTAGAGAGCTTCTATCCCTCCACTTT
TRBJ1-5,.,.,TRBV28,CASRGSNQPQHF,TGTGCCAGCAGGGGAAGCAATCAGCCCCAGCATTTT
TRBJ1-2,.,.,TRBV28,CASSLLRRVYGYTF,TGTGCCAGCAGTCTCTTGCGCAGGGTGTATGGCTACACCTTC
TRBJ1-5,.,.,TRBV5-6,CASSPGRNQPQHF,TGTGCCAGCAGCCCCGGGAGGAATCAGCCCCAGCATTTT
TRBJ1-5,.,.,TRBV2,CASRGTISNQPQHF,TGTGCCAGCAGGGGGACGATAAGCAATCAGCCCCAGCATTTT
TRBJ2-7,TRBD2,once,TRBV5-6,CASSLPPRGVYEQYF,TGTGCCAGCAGCTTACCTCCGCGGGGGGTGTACGAGCAGTACTTC
TRBJ2-3,.,.,TRBV13,CASSLGDSSDTQYF,TGTGCCAGCAGCTTAGGTGATTCGAGTGATACGCAGTATTTT
TRBJ2-7,TRBD1,once,TRBV7-2,CASSLGNRGVTYEQYF,TGTGCCAGCAGCTTAGGCAACAGGGGAGTGACCTACGAGCAGTACTTC
TRBJ1-1,TRBD1,once,TRBV4-1,CASSQTQGAYTEAFF,TGCGCCAGCAGCCAAACACAGGGGGCTTACACTGAAGCTTTCTTT